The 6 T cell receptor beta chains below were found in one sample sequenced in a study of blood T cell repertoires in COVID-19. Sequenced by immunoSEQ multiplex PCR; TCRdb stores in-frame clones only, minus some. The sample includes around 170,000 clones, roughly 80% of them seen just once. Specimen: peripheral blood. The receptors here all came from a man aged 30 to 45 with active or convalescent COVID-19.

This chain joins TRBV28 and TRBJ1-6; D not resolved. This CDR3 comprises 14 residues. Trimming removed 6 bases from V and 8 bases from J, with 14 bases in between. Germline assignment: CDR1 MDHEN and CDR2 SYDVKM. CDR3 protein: CASRLAGYYSPLHF. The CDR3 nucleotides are TGTGCCAGCAGACTGGCGGGATACTATTCACCCCTCCACTTT.

Written as DNA, the CDR3 is TGTGCCAGCAGCCGTAGACAGGGGGCGAGGACTGAAGCTTTCTTT. It is translated as CASSRRQGARTEAFF. The gene calls are TRBV13 and TRBJ1-1; 10 nucleotides agree with TRBD1. This CDR3 contains 15 residues. CDR1 PRHDT and CDR2 FYEKMQ come from the germline V gene (reference sequence). J lost 5 bases, V lost 5 bases, and 8 bases had no gene match. The full variable domain, completed using reference TRBV13 and TRBJ1-1, is AAGVIQSPRHLIKEKRETATLKCYPIPRHDTVYWYQQGPGQDPQFLISFYEKMQSDKGSIPDRFSAQQFSDYHSELNMSSLELGDSALYFCASSRRQGARTEAFFGQGTRLTVV.

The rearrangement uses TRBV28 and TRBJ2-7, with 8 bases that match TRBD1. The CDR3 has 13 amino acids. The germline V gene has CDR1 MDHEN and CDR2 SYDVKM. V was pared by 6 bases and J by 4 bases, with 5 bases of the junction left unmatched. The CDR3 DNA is TGTGCCAGCAGCCCAGGGGGCGTGTACGAGCAGTACGTC. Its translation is CASSPGGVYEQYV.

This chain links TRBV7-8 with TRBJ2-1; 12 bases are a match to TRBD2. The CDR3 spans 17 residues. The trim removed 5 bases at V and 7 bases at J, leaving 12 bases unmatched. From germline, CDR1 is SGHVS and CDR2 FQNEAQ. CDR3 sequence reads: CASSRAITSGGNNEQFF. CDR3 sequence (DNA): TGTGCCAGCAGCCGCGCGATAACTAGCGGGGGGAATAATGAGCAGTTCTTC. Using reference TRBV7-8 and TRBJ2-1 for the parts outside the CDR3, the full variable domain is GAGVSQSPRYKVAKRGQDVALRCDPISGHVSLFWYQQALGQGPEFLTYFQNEAQLDKSGLPSDRFFAERPEGSVSTLKIQRTQQEDSAVYLCASSRAITSGGNNEQFFGPGTRLTVL.

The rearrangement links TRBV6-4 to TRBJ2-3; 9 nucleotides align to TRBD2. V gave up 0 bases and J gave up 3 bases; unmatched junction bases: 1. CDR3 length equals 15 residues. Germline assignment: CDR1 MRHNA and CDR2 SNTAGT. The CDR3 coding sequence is TGTGCCAGCAGTGACTCGGGACTAGCTACAGATACGCAGTATTTT. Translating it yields CASSDSGLATDTQYF.

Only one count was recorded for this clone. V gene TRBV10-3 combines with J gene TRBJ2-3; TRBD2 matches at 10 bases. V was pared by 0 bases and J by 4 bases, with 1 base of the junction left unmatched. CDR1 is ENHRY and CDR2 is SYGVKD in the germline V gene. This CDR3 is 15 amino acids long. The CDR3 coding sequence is TGTGCCATCAGTGAGTCCAGCGGGGGGGCAGATACGCAGTATTTT. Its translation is CAISESSGGADTQYF.